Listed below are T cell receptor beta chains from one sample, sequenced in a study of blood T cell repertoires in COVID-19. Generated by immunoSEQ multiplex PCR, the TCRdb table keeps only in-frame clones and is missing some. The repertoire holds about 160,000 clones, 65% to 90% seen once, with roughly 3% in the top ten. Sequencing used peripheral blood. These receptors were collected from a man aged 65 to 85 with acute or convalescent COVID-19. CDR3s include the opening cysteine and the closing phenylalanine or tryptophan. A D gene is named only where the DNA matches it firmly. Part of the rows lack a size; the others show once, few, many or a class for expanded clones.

CDR3 DNA: TGTGCCAGTAGTATAGCCCCCGGGGAGACCAATCAGCCCCAGCATTTT
CDR3 protein: CASSIAPGETNQPQHF
V gene: TRBV19
J gene: TRBJ1-5
clone size: .
D gene: .

CDR3 DNA: TGTGCCAGCAGCCAAGATAGGGAGGAAGCTTTCTTT
CDR3 protein: CASSQDREEAFF
V gene: TRBV14
J gene: TRBJ1-1
clone size: .
D gene: .

CDR3 DNA: TGTGCCAGCAGCTTAATGCCCGGGAACACTGAAGCTTTCTTT
CDR3 protein: CASSLMPGNTEAFF
V gene: TRBV7-2
J gene: TRBJ1-1
clone size: once
D gene: .

CDR3 DNA: TGTGCCAGCAGCTTTGGAGGGAGTGATGAAAAACTGTTTTTT
CDR3 protein: CASSFGGSDEKLFF
V gene: TRBV7-9
J gene: TRBJ1-4
clone size: .
D gene: .

CDR3 DNA: TGTGCCAGCAGCCCAGCGGGGTCCTACAATGAGCAGTTCTTC
CDR3 protein: CASSPAGSYNEQFF
V gene: TRBV9
J gene: TRBJ2-1
clone size: once
D gene: TRBD2

CDR3 DNA: TGCAGTGCTAGAGGCGGGGGCGAGCAGTACTTC
CDR3 protein: CSARGGGEQYF
V gene: TRBV20-1
J gene: TRBJ2-7
clone size: .
D gene: TRBD2

CDR3 DNA: TGTGCCAGCAGTTCTCCGGGACAGGGTGGTGAAAAACTGTTTTTT
CDR3 protein: CASSSPGQGGEKLFF
V gene: TRBV6-6
J gene: TRBJ1-4
clone size: .
D gene: TRBD1

CDR3 DNA: TGTGCCAGCAGTGTGACCGGGAGTGGTGCTGAAAAACTGTTTTTT
CDR3 protein: CASSVTGSGAEKLFF
V gene: TRBV28
J gene: TRBJ1-4
clone size: .
D gene: .

CDR3 DNA: TGTGCCAGCAGTTTTGGGACAGCCTACGAGCAGTACTTC
CDR3 protein: CASSFGTAYEQYF
V gene: TRBV12-3/TRBV12-4
J gene: TRBJ2-7
clone size: .
D gene: TRBD1

CDR3 DNA: TGTGCCAGTAGTAAGATTATAGCGGGAGGTGAGCAGTTCTTC
CDR3 protein: CASSKIIAGGEQFF
V gene: TRBV19
J gene: TRBJ2-1
clone size: .
D gene: TRBD2

CDR3 DNA: TGTGCCAGCATGCTAGCGGGGCTCTCCTACGAGCAGTACTTC
CDR3 protein: CASMLAGLSYEQYF
V gene: TRBV28
J gene: TRBJ2-7
clone size: .
D gene: TRBD2

CDR3 DNA: TGTGCCAGCAGCTTGACCGGCAGGGAAGAGACCCAGTACTTC
CDR3 protein: CASSLTGREETQYF
V gene: TRBV5-6
J gene: TRBJ2-5
clone size: few
D gene: .

CDR3 DNA: TGTGCCAGCAGCTTAAGGCGGGAGGGCTCCTACGAGCAGTACTTC
CDR3 protein: CASSLRREGSYEQYF
V gene: TRBV7-2
J gene: TRBJ2-7
clone size: .
D gene: TRBD2

CDR3 DNA: TGTGCCAGCAGGGGAGACAGGGTGAACACTGAAGCTTTCTTT
CDR3 protein: CASRGDRVNTEAFF
V gene: TRBV2
J gene: TRBJ1-1
clone size: .
D gene: TRBD1

CDR3 DNA: TGTGCCAGCAGGGGACAGTATAATTCACCCCTCCACTTT
CDR3 protein: CASRGQYNSPLHF
V gene: TRBV28
J gene: TRBJ1-6
clone size: .
D gene: TRBD1

CDR3 DNA: TGTGCCACCAGCAGAGATGGGAGTAGCTCCTACAATGAGCAGTTCTTC
CDR3 protein: CATSRDGSSSYNEQFF
V gene: TRBV15
J gene: TRBJ2-1
clone size: .
D gene: .